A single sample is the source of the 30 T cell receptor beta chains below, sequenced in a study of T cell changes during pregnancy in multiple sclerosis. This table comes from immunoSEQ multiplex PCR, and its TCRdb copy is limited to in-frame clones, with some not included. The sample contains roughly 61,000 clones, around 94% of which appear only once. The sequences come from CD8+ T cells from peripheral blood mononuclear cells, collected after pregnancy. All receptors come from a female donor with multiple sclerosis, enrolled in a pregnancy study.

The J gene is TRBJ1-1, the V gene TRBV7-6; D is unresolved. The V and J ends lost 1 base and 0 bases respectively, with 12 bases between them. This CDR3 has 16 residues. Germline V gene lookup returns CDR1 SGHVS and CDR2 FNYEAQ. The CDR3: CASSLERQSMNTEAFF. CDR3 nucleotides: TGTGCCAGCAGCTTAGAGCGCCAGAGTATGAACACTGAAGCTTTCTTT.

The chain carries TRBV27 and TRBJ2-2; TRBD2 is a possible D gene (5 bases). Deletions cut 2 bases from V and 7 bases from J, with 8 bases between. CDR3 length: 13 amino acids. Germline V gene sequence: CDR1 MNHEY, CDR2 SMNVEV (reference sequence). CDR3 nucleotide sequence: TGTGCCAGCAGTTTACTAGAGGGCGGGGAGCTGTTTTTT. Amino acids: CASSLLEGGELFF.

CDR3 in amino acids: CASSTDRSRGYTF. Written as DNA, the CDR3 is TGTGCCAGCAGTACAGACAGGTCTCGGGGCTACACCTTC. The V and J genes are TRBV27 and TRBJ1-2; D is perhaps TRBD1 (6 bases). V lost 5 bases and J 8 bases, leaving 15 bases between the germline ends. Per germline, CDR1 MNHEY and CDR2 SMNVEV (reference sequence). There are 13 residues in the CDR3.

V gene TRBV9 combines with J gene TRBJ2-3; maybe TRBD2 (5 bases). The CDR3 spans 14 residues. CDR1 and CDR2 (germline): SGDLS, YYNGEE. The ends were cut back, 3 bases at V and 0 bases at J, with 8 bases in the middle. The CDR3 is CASSAGTSTDTQYF. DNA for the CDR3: TGTGCCAGCAGCGCGGGAACTAGCACAGATACGCAGTATTTT.

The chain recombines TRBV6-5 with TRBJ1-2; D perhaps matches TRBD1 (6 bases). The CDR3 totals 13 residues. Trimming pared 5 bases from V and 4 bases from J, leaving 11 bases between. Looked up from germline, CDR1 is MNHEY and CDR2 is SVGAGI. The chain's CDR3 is CASSAGETYGYTF. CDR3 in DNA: TGTGCCAGCAGTGCAGGGGAAACCTATGGCTACACCTTC.

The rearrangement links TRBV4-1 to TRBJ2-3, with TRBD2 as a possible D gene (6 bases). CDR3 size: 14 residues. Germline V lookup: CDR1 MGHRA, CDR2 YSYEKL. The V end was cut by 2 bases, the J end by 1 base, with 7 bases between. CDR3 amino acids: CASSQSSGTDTQYF. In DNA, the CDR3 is TGCGCCAGCAGCCAATCTAGCGGCACAGATACGCAGTATTTT.

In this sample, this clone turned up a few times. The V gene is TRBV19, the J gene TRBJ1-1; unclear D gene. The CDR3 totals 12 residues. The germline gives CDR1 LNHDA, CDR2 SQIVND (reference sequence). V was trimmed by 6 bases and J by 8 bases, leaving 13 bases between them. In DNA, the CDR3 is TGTGCCAGTAGGTCGGGGTGGGAGGAAGCTTTCTTT. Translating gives CASRSGWEEAFF.

CDR3 sequence: CASNPYLPGQVSYEQYF. CDR3 bases: TGTGCCAGCAACCCTTACTTACCGGGACAAGTCTCCTACGAGCAGTACTTC. The chain couples TRBV7-6 to TRBJ2-7; weak D call: TRBD1 (6 bases). V gave up 7 bases and J gave up 0 bases, with 22 bases separating them. The CDR3 has 17 residues. Germline CDR1 is SGHVS and CDR2 is FNYEAQ.

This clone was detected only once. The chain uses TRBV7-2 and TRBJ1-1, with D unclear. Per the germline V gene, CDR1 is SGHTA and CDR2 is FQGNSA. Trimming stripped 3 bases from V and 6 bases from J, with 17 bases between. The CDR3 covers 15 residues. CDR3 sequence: CASSLPPPGRAEAFF. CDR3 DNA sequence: TGTGCCAGCAGCTTGCCCCCGCCGGGGAGGGCTGAAGCTTTCTTT.

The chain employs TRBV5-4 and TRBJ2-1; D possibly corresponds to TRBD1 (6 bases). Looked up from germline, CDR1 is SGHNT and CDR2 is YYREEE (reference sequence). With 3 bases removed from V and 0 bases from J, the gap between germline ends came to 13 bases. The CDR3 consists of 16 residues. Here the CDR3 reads CASSSRGGGSYNEQFF. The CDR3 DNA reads TGTGCCAGCAGCTCCAGGGGCGGCGGCTCCTACAATGAGCAGTTCTTC.

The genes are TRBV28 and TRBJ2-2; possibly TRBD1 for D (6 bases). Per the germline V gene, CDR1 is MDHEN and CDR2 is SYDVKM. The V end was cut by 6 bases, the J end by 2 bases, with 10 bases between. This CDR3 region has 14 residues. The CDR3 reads CASSRRGNTGELFF. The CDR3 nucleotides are TGTGCCAGCAGCCGCAGGGGCAACACCGGGGAGCTGTTTTTT.

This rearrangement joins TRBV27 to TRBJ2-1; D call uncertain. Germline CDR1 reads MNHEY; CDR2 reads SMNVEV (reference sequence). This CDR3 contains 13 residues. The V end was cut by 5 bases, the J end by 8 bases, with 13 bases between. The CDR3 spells CASSPLYLDEQFF. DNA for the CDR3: TGTGCCAGCAGTCCGTTATATCTCGATGAGCAGTTCTTC.

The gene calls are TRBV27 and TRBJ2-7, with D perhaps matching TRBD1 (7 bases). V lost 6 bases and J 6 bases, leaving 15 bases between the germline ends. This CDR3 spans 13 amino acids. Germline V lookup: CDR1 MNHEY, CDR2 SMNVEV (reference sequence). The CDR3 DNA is TGTGCCAGCAGCAGGGGGGCAGGGGTCGAGCAGTACTTC. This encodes CASSRGAGVEQYF.

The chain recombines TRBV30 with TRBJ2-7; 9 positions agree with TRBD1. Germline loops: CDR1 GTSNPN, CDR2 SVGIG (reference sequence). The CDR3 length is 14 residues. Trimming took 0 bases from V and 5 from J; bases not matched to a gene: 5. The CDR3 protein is CAWSVYTGGDEQYF. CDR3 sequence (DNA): TGTGCCTGGAGTGTATACACAGGGGGCGACGAGCAGTACTTC.

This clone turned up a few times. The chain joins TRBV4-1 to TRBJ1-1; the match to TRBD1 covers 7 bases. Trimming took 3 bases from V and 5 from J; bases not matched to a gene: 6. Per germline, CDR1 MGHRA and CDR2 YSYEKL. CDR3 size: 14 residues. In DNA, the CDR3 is TGCGCCAGCAGCCAGACAGGGATTCGGACTGAAGCTTTCTTT. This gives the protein CASSQTGIRTEAFF.

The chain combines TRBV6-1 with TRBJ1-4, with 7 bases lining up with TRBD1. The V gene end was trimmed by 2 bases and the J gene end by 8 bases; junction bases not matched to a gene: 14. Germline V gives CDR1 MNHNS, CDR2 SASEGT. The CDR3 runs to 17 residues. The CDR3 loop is CASSEFISATGDEKLFF. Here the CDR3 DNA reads TGTGCCAGCAGTGAATTTATCTCGGCCACAGGGGACGAAAAACTGTTTTTT.

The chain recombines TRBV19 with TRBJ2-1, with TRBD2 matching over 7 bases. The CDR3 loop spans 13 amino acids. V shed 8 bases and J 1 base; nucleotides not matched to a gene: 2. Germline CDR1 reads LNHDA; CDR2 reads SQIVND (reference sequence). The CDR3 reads CASGAGSYNEQFF. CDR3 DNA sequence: TGTGCCAGTGGAGCGGGATCCTACAATGAGCAGTTCTTC.

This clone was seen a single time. CDR3 in DNA: TGTGCCAGCAGCCCGATACAGGGGATGGTAGCTGAAGCTTTCTTT. Translation gives CASSPIQGMVAEAFF. The V gene is TRBV7-6, the J gene TRBJ1-1, with TRBD1 matching over 7 bases. The CDR3 is 15 residues long. Germline trimming cut 5 bases from V and 6 bases from J; bases unmatched to any gene: 12. The germline V gene encodes CDR1 SGHVS and CDR2 FNYEAQ.

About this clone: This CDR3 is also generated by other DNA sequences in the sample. In DNA, the CDR3 is TGTGCCACTGGACAGGGATACGAGCAGTACTTC. This gives the protein CATGQGYEQYF. The chain carries TRBV19 and TRBJ2-7, with 8 bases aligning to TRBD1. Germline lookup yields CDR1 LNHDA and CDR2 SQIVND (reference sequence). The CDR3 covers 11 residues. V was clipped by 10 bases and J by 4 bases; unmatched bases: 3.

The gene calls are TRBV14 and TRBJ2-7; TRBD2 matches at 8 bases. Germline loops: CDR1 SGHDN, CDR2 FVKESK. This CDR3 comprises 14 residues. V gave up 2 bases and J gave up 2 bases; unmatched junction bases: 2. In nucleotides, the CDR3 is TGTGCCAGCAGCCAAATAGCGGGGCCCTACGAGCAGTACTTC. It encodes CASSQIAGPYEQYF.

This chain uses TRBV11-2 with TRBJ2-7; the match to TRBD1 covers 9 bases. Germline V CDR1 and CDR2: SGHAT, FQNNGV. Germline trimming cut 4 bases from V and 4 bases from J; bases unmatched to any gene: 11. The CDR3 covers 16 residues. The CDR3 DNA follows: TGTGCCAGCAGCTACATCCCTCGGACAGGGGTTTACGAGCAGTACTTC. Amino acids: CASSYIPRTGVYEQYF.

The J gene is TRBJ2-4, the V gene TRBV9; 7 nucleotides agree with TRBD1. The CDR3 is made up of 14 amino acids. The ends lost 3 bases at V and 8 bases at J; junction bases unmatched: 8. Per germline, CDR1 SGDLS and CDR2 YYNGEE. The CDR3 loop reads CASSGMGQLDIQYF. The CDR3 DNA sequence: TGTGCCAGCAGCGGGATGGGACAGTTGGACATTCAGTACTTC.

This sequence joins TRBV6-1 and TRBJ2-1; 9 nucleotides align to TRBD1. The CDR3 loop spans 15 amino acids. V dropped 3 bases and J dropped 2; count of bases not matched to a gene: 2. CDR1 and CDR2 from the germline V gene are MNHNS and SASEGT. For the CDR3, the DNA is TGTGCCAGCAGTGAGGGACAGGGACCCTACAATGAGCAGTTCTTC. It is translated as CASSEGQGPYNEQFF.

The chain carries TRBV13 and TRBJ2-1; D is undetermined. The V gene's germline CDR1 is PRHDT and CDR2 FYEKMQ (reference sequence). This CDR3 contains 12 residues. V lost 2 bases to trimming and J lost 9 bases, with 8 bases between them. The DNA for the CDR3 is TGTGCCAGCAGCTTATATAGTGGTGAGCAGTTCTTC. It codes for CASSLYSGEQFF. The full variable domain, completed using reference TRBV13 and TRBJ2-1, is AAGVIQSPRHLIKEKRETATLKCYPIPRHDTVYWYQQGPGQDPQFLISFYEKMQSDKGSIPDRFSAQQFSDYHSELNMSSLELGDSALYFCASSLYSGEQFFGPGTRLTVL.

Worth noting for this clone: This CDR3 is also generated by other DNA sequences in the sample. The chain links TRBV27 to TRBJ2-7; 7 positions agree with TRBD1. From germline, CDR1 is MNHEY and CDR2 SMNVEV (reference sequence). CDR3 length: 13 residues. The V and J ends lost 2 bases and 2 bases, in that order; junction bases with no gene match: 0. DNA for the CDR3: TGTGCCAGCAGTTTAGGGACAGCCTACGAGCAGTACTTC. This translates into CASSLGTAYEQYF.

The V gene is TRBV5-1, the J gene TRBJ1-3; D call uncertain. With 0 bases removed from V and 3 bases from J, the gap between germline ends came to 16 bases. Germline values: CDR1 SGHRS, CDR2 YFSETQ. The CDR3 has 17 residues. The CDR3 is CASSLVNTGMDGNTIYF. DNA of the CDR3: TGCGCCAGCAGCTTGGTAAATACGGGGATGGATGGAAACACCATATATTTT.

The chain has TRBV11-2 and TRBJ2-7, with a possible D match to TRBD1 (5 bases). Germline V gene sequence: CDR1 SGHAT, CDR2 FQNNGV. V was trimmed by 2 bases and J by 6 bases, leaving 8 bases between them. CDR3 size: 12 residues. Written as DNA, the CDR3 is TGTGCCAGCAGCTTACAGGGTTTCGAGCAGTACTTC. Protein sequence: CASSLQGFEQYF. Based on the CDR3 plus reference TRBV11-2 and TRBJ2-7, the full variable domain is EAGVAQSPRYKIIEKRQSVAFWCNPISGHATLYWYQQILGQGPKLLIQFQNNGVVDDSQLPKDRFSAERLKGVDSTLKIQPAKLEDSAVYLCASSLQGFEQYFGPGTRLTVT.

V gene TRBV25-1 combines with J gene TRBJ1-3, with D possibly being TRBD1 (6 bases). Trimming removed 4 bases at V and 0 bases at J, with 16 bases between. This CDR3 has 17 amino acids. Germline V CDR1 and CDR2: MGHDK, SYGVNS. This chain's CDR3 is CASSGWKTGSSGNTIYF. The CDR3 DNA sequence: TGTGCCAGCAGTGGTTGGAAAACAGGGAGCTCTGGAAACACCATATATTTT.

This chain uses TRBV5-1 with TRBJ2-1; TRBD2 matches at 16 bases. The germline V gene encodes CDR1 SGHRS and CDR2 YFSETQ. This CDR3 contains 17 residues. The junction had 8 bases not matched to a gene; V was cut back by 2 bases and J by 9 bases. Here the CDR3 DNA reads TGCGCCAGCAGCTTATCCGGGACTAGCGGGAGGGCCAGTGAGCAGTTCTTC. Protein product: CASSLSGTSGRASEQFF.

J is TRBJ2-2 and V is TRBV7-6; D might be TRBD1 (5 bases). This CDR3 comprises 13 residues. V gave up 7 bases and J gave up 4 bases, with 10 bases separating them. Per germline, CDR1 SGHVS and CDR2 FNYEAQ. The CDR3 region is CASTEGATGELFF. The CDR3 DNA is TGTGCCAGCACGGAAGGGGCCACCGGGGAGCTGTTTTTT.